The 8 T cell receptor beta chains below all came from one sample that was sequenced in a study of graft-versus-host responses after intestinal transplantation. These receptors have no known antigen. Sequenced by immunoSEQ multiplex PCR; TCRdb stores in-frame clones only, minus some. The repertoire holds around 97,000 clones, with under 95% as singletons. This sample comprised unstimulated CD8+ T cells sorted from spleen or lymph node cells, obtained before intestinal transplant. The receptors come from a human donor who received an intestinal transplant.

The DNA for the CDR3 is TGTGCCACCAGCAGAGATCGGAGCGGGGGGCCCAATGAGCAGTTCTTC. Encoded protein: CATSRDRSGGPNEQFF. This chain connects TRBV15 to TRBJ2-1; 9 nucleotides align to TRBD2. The ends lost 0 bases at V and 6 bases at J; junction bases unmatched: 6. CDR3 size: 16 residues. CDR1 and CDR2 from the germline V gene are LNHNV and YYDKDF (reference sequence).

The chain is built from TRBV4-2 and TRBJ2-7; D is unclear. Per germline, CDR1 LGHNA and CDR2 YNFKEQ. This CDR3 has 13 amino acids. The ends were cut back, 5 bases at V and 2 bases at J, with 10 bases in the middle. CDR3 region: CASSLTETYEQYF. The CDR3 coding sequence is TGTGCCAGCAGCTTGACGGAAACCTACGAGCAGTACTTC.

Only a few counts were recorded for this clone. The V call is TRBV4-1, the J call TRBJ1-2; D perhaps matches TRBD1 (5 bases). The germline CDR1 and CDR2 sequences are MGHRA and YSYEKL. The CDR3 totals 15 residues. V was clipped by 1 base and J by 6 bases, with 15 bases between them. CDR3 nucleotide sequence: TGCGCCAGCAGCCAAGCCCCAGGGCAGAGGGATGGCTACACCTTC. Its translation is CASSQAPGQRDGYTF.

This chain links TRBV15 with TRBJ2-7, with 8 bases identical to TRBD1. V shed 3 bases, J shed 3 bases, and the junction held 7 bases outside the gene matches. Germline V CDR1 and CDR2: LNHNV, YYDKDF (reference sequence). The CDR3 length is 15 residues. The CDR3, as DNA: TGTGCCACCAGCAGGGAGATTGACAGGGGCTACGAGCAGTACTTC. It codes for CATSREIDRGYEQYF.

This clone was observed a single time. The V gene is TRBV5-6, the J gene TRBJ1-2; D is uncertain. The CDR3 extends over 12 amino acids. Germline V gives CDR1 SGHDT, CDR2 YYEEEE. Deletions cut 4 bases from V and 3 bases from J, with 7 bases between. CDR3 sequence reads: CASSQQDYGYTF. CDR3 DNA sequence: TGTGCCAGCAGCCAACAAGACTATGGCTACACCTTC.

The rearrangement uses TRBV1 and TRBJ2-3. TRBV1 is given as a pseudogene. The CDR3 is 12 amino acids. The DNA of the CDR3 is TGCACCAGCAGGGAAGAGTCAGATACGCAGTATTTT. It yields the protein CTSREESDTQYF.

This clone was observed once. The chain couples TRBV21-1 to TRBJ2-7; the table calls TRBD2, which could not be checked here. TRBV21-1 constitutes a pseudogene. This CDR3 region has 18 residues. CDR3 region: CASSTGLLAGGILYEQYF. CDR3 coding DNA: TGTGCCAGCAGCACGGGACTACTAGCGGGGGGTATACTCTACGAGCAGTACTTC.

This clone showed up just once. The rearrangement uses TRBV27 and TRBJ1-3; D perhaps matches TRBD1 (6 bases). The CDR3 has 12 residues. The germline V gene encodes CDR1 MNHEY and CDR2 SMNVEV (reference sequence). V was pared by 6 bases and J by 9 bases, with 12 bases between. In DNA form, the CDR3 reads TGTGCCAGCAGGGGTCAGGGGAGCACCATATATTTT. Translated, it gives CASRGQGSTIYF.